Given below is one T cell receptor beta chain in context. Sequencing used immunoSEQ v3.0 at survey level. The assay was immunoSEQ multiplex PCR, and TCRdb's table has in-frame clones only and misses some. Of 20,000 to 25,000 clones listed, under 90% are singletons. Germline V gene lookup returns CDR1 MDHEN and CDR2 SYDVKM. CDR3 size: 15 residues. V lost 4 bases to trimming and J lost 0 bases; unmatched junction nucleotides: 2. This entry comes from a study of long-term antiretroviral therapy in people with HIV. The chain carries TRBV28 and TRBJ1-4; 7 bases are a match to TRBD1. The source material was unsorted PBMCs, sampled 0.5 years before starting antiretroviral therapy. The source is a man in his forties with HIV. The DNA of the CDR3 is TGTGCCAGCAGTTCCGGGACAGCAACTAATGAAAAACTGTTTTTT. Protein sequence: CASSSGTATNEKLFF.